Listed here is a single TCR beta chain. The sample originates from a study of PD-L1 blockade in urothelial cancer. Looking at the study overall: The median number of T cells present in blood samples was 140,000 to 150,000.

Each patient contributed between 1 and 8 total time points of blood mononuclear cells, pretreatment and during treatment. V was cut by 1 base and J by 6 bases, with 13 bases left in between. Germline-derived CDR1 and CDR2 are SGHTA and FQGNSA. The CDR3 is 14 amino acids. Clones were sequenced by immunoSEQ multiplex PCR, and TCRdb holds only the in-frame ones, with some missing. The sample carries about 32,000 clones, roughly 88% recorded once. The sequence was collected from a man aged 55 to 69 with urothelial cancer. The chain links TRBV7-2 to TRBJ2-7, with D tentatively TRBD2 (5 bases). Sequencing was performed on PBMCs, taken around atezolizumab (anti-PD-L1) treatment. The CDR3 loop reads CASSLGGATPEQYF. The CDR3, as DNA: TGTGCCAGCAGCTTAGGGGGAGCTACTCCCGAGCAGTACTTC.